These T cell receptor beta chains were read from a single sample in a study of shared T cell receptors in the human thymus. Sequencing used immunoSEQ multiplex PCR; TCRdb keeps in-frame clones, though not all of them. The sample lists over 350,000 clones, 85% to 95% seen once, with roughly 0.02% in the top ten. The sequencing input was thymocytes. These receptors were collected from a human donor. Both conserved end residues are part of each CDR3. D genes are given only for firm matches. Clone size appears in some rows only: once, few, many, or a class for an expanded clone.

j_call v_call d_call clone_size cdr3_nt cdr3_aa
TRBJ1-2 TRBV9 - once TGTGCCAGCAGCGTTCCGGTGGTCGGCTACACCTTC CASSVPVVGYTF
TRBJ2-3 TRBV11-2 - - TGTGCCAGCAGCCCCCGAGACTACCCCACAGATACGCAGTATTTT CASSPRDYPTDTQYF
TRBJ2-1 TRBV6-5 TRBD2 - TGTGCCAGCAGTTACGTAGCGGGAGATAGCAATGAGCAGTTCTTC CASSYVAGDSNEQFF
TRBJ2-1 TRBV7-3 TRBD2 - TGTGCCAGCAGCCCTACTAGCGGGAGGTCCTACAATGAGCAGTTCTTC CASSPTSGRSYNEQFF
TRBJ2-7 TRBV14 TRBD1 - TGTGCCAGCAGCTCGACGGAGTACAGGGGTCCCCTCTCCTACGAGCAGTACTTC CASSSTEYRGPLSYEQYF
TRBJ2-3 TRBV5-4 - - TGTGCCAGCAGCTTGGTGGGGGCGGTCGATACGCAGTATTTT CASSLVGAVDTQYF
TRBJ2-7 TRBV5-6 TRBD2 - TGTGCCAGCAGCTTGAGTCCCAGCGGGGAGGGCTCCTACGAGCAGTACTTC CASSLSPSGEGSYEQYF
TRBJ2-5 TRBV7-2 TRBD1 once TGTGCCAGCAGCTTATACCCCGGACAGGGCCCTCGGGAGACCCAGTACTTC CASSLYPGQGPRETQYF
TRBJ2-1 TRBV6-6 TRBD1 - TGTGCCAGCAGTTACATTAGAACTGACAGGGTCTTC CASSYIRTDRVF
TRBJ2-5 TRBV6-1 - - TGTGCCAGCAGTGCACGATATGGGACGGACCTCCAAGGGACCCAGTACTTC CASSARYGTDLQGTQYF
TRBJ2-5 TRBV9 - once TGTGCCAGCAGCCCCTATCTACAGGACCATTTACAAGAGACCCAGTACTTC CASSPYLQDHLQETQYF
TRBJ2-5 TRBV15 - - TGTGCCACCAGCTCCAAAGCTCCTACCAGAGGGAGGGAGACCCAGTACTTC CATSSKAPTRGRETQYF
TRBJ2-2 TRBV6-5 - - TGTGCCAGCAGTGGCCGGGAGTCCGGGGAGCTGTTTTTT CASSGRESGELFF
TRBJ1-5 TRBV6-6 - - TGTGCCAGCAGTTACTCCGGACAGCCTAGCAATCAGCCCCAGCATTTT CASSYSGQPSNQPQHF
TRBJ2-1 TRBV7-8 TRBD2 - TGTGCCAGCAGCGACCCGGGACTAGCGATAAATGAGCAGTTCTTC CASSDPGLAINEQFF
TRBJ2-1 TRBV25-1 TRBD1 - TGTGCCAGCAGTGAACTACAGGGGAACTCCTACAATGAGCAGTTCTTC CASSELQGNSYNEQFF
TRBJ2-6 TRBV30 TRBD1 - TGTGCCTGGAGTAGACAGGGTACAGGGGCCAACGTCCTGACTTTC CAWSRQGTGANVLTF
TRBJ1-5 TRBV5-1 - once TGCGCCAGCAGCCCCGATGGGGGGGCGGGAGGCAATCAGCCCCAGCATTTT CASSPDGGAGGNQPQHF
TRBJ2-5 TRBV14 TRBD2 - TGTGCCAGCAGCCAAGATCCTGCGGGAGAAGAGACCCAGTACTTC CASSQDPAGEETQYF
TRBJ1-5 TRBV27 TRBD1 - TGTGCCAGCAGTCAAAATTACTACCCGGGACAGGGGGCCGAGAGCAATCAGCCCCAGCATTTT CASSQNYYPGQGAESNQPQHF
TRBJ2-1 TRBV5-1 - - TGCGCCAGCAGCTTGGTTGAACTAGGCAATGAGCAGTTCTTC CASSLVELGNEQFF
TRBJ2-1 TRBV15 - - TGTGCCACCAGCATTCGTCTAGCCAATGAGCAGTTCTTC CATSIRLANEQFF
TRBJ1-2 TRBV29-1 - - TGCAGCGTTGTGTATGGGGGGACCTATGGCTACACCTTC CSVVYGGTYGYTF
TRBJ2-2 TRBV19 TRBD1 - TGTGCCAGTAGTACCCGGGGACAGGGCAACACCGGGGAGCTGTTTTTT CASSTRGQGNTGELFF
TRBJ1-1 TRBV5-6 - - TGTGCCAGCAGCTTGGTAGTCGACAGCCTGAACACTGAAGCTTTCTTT CASSLVVDSLNTEAFF
TRBJ2-1 TRBV29-1 TRBD2 - TGCAGCGTTACCGGGACTAGCTCTTACAATGAGCAGTTCTTC CSVTGTSSYNEQFF
TRBJ2-3 TRBV19 - - TGTGCCAGTAGCCCTAAAAAGCGCACAGTCACAGATACGCAGTATTTT CASSPKKRTVTDTQYF
TRBJ2-1 TRBV5-8 TRBD2 - TGTGCCAGCAGCTTGCATGCGGGGGGTGAGCAGTTCTTC CASSLHAGGEQFF
TRBJ2-1 TRBV6-6 TRBD1 - TGTGCCAGCTCCCCGGGACAGGGATCCAATGAGCAGTTCTTC CASSPGQGSNEQFF
TRBJ1-5 TRBV29-1 - - TGCAGCGTTGGGCAAGGCAATCAGCCCCAGCATTTT CSVGQGNQPQHF
TRBJ1-2 TRBV28 - - TGTGCCAGCAGTCTCGATTTCTTCAACCGCTATGGCTACACCTTC CASSLDFFNRYGYTF
TRBJ2-7 TRBV16 TRBD1 - TGTGCCAGCAGCCACCGTGGACAGGCCGCGTGTTGGGGGTACGAGCAGTACTTC CASSHRGQAACWGYEQYF
TRBJ1-5 TRBV27 - - TGTGCCAGCAGTTTGAGGGCGGGGCCTCCACAAAATCAGCCCCAGCATTTT CASSLRAGPPQNQPQHF
TRBJ2-1 TRBV28 TRBD2 once TGTGCCAGCAGTCTCGGACTAGCCCCGGGGTGCAATGAGCAGTTCTTC CASSLGLAPGCNEQFF
TRBJ2-1 TRBV5-8 - - TGTGCCAGCAGCGCGCAGTGGAGGAATGAGCAGTTCTTC CASSAQWRNEQFF
TRBJ2-1 TRBV11-2 - - TGTGCCAGCAGCTCCCTTTCCCGCCATGAGCAGTTCTTC CASSSLSRHEQFF
TRBJ1-1 TRBV7-9 - - TGTGCCAGCAGCTTAGCGCCAGGGGACTACCTATTGAACACTGAAGCTTTCTTT CASSLAPGDYLLNTEAFF
TRBJ2-7 TRBV28 TRBD2 once TGTGCCAGCACCTTAAGGGGGACTAGTCCCTACGAGCAGTACTTC CASTLRGTSPYEQYF
TRBJ1-2 TRBV6-1 - - TGTGCCAGCAGTGAAGCGGAATGGGGGGCGCATGGCTACACCTTC CASSEAEWGAHGYTF
TRBJ2-1 TRBV5-1 TRBD2 - TGCGCCAGCAGCTTGGGACTAGCGGGAGAATTCGTCGGGTGGTCCTACAATGAGCAGTTCTTC CASSLGLAGEFVGWSYNEQFF
TRBJ2-3 TRBV14 TRBD2 - TGTGCCAGCAGCCAAGTCGCACTAGCGGGAGGTGGCACAGATACGCAGTATTTT CASSQVALAGGGTDTQYF
TRBJ2-1 TRBV9 - - TGTGCCAGCAGCGTAGGAGCGAATGAGCAGTTCTTC CASSVGANEQFF
TRBJ2-2 TRBV27 TRBD1 - TGTGCCAGCAGCTCGACCGACAGGGTCCCTGGCACCGGGGAGCTGTTTTTT CASSSTDRVPGTGELFF
TRBJ2-4 TRBV5-4 - - TGTGCCAGCAGCTTGCTTATCGGGACGACATTTCGGGGGGCCAAAAACATTCAGTACTTC CASSLLIGTTFRGAKNIQYF
TRBJ2-7 TRBV27 - - TGTGCCGCGGCCGCGGCAAAGGAGTCCTACGAGCAGTACTTC CAAAAAKESYEQYF
TRBJ1-5 TRBV28 TRBD1 - TGTGCCAGCAGTTCACAAGACAGGGGGCGTCAGCCCCAGCATTTT CASSSQDRGRQPQHF
TRBJ2-4 TRBV5-6 - - TGTGCCAGCAGCGGAACAGGGAAGCCGGCCAAAAACATTCAGTACTTC CASSGTGKPAKNIQYF